The 7 T cell receptor beta chains given below trace back to one sample, sequenced in a study of shared clonotypes between healthy human individuals (dated by TCRdb to the early 2020s). Library generation was performed with the immunoSEQ multiplex PCR assay. Drawn from immuneACCESS, this table holds only the in-frame rearrangements with V and J called that TCRdb kept. Clones are partly lost; checked studies trace under half to an unresolved V gene and leave the rest unexplained. This sample holds about 1 million clones; around 76% were observed only once. Together, the top ten hold approximately 1.5% of the sample. The specimen sequenced was memory CD4+ T cells sorted from blood. Explained via the paper, the cell subset or site label denotes: CD45RA-negative fraction. Receptors were obtained from a man aged 18-30 years in good health.

The chain has TRBV5-1 and TRBJ1-1; TRBD1 might be the D (5 bases). The CDR3 extends over 15 amino acids. The V gene's germline CDR1 is SGHRS and CDR2 YFSETQ. V lost 4 bases and J lost 1, with 14 bases in between. The CDR3 DNA reads as TGCGCCAGCAGCGCGGTGACGGACAAGAACACTGAAGCTTTCTTT. Translated, it gives CASSAVTDKNTEAFF.

The count of this clone is one. The rearrangement joins TRBV10-1 to TRBJ2-7; D gene ambiguous. CDR1 is WNHNN, CDR2 SYGVQD, per germline (reference sequence). V dropped 6 bases and J dropped 2 bases, with 11 bases sitting between them. This CDR3 region has 13 residues. CDR3 DNA sequence: TGCGCCAGCAGGGCCGGCAGACCCTACGAGCAGTACTTC. Amino acids: CASRAGRPYEQYF.

This chain connects TRBV25-1 to TRBJ1-1, with TRBD1 identical over 10 bases. This CDR3 contains 15 residues. Germline-derived CDR1 and CDR2 are MGHDK and SYGVNS. The ends lost 4 bases at V and 3 bases at J; junction bases unmatched: 5. For the CDR3, the DNA is TGTGCCAGCAGTGCGTGGACAGGGGGTGACACTGAAGCTTTCTTT. It is translated as CASSAWTGGDTEAFF.

This chain joins TRBV6-6 and TRBJ2-3; D perhaps matches TRBD1 (5 bases). The CDR3 is 14 residues long. Trimming stripped 8 bases from V and 2 bases from J, with 14 bases between. Per germline, CDR1 MNHNY and CDR2 SVGAGI (reference sequence). The CDR3 nucleotides read TGTGCCAGCTGCCGATTGACAGACACAGATACGCAGTATTTT. Protein: CASCRLTDTDTQYF.

This clone was observed a single time. The chain couples TRBV7-9 to TRBJ2-7; D is uncertain. Germline assignment: CDR1 SEHNR and CDR2 FQNEAQ (reference sequence). This CDR3 region has 15 residues. Trimming removed 6 bases from V and 2 bases from J, with 17 bases in between. The CDR3 DNA sequence: TGTGCCAGCAGACCAGTGGCAGGTAATACCTACGAGCAGTACTTC. This gives the protein CASRPVAGNTYEQYF.

A note on this clone: With a much larger clone just one base away, this may be a read error. The same CDR3 arises from other DNA sequences in this sample as well. The V call is TRBV5-4, the J call TRBJ1-2; possibly TRBD1 for D (5 bases). This CDR3 comprises 12 residues. The germline V and J ends were trimmed by 0 bases and 5 bases, with 5 bases remaining between them. Germline loops: CDR1 SGHNT, CDR2 YYREEE (reference sequence). The CDR3 DNA sequence: TGTGCCAGCAGCTTGGCAGGGTATGGCTACACCTTC. This encodes CASSLAGYGYTF.

With regard to this clone: Other DNA sequences in the same sample also yield this CDR3. The chain uses TRBV6-5 and TRBJ1-5; 8 bases are a match to TRBD1. V shed 6 bases, J shed 5 bases, and the junction held 0 bases outside the gene matches. CDR1 and CDR2 (germline): MNHEY, SVGAGI. The length of the CDR3 is 12 residues. CDR3 region: CASRTGDQPQHF. CDR3 sequence (DNA): TGTGCCAGCAGGACAGGGGATCAGCCCCAGCATTTT.